The 21 T cell receptor beta chains reported below all come from one sample, sequenced in a study of T-cell reconstitution after alpha-beta-depleted transplantation in children. Study outcomes and limitations: Newly produced T cells mostly accounted for T-cell counts and diversity one year post-transplant.

Construction of the TCRbeta library involved unique molecular identifiers. TCRdb used MiXCR to reprocess the PCR reads, holding one entry per CDR3 protein. The profile shows 330,000 or so distinct CDR3 sequences, 6.5% to 9% of them singletons. These TCRs are of unknown antigen specificity. The sample was peripheral blood, taken 360 days after TCRalphabeta/CD19-depleted stem cell transplant. Source of these receptors: a female patient aged 2 to 10 who had a stem cell transplant for Fanconi anemia, so the T cells may come from the graft donor.

In this sample, this clonotype turned up many times. This sequence joins TRBV12-3 or TRBV12-4 and TRBJ1-4; D ambiguous. The CDR3 is 14 residues long. Trimming removed 2 bases at V and 7 bases at J, with 11 bases between. CDR3 nucleotide sequence: TGTGCCAGCAGTTTACTAGGGCGGGTTGAAAAACTGTTTTTT. It is translated as CASSLLGRVEKLFF.

CDR3 residues: CASSVATAYNEQFF. The CDR3 DNA is TGTGCCAGCAGCGTAGCTACGGCTTACAATGAGCAGTTCTTC. The chain is built from TRBV9 and TRBJ2-1, with D unclear. Deletions cut 0 bases from V and 4 bases from J, with 8 bases between. Germline CDR1 is SGDLS and CDR2 is YYNGEE. This CDR3 has 14 amino acids. The full variable domain, its missing parts supplied by reference TRBV9 and TRBJ2-1, is DSGVTQTPKHLITATGQRVTLRCSPRSGDLSVYWYQQSLDQGLQFLIQYYNGEERAKGNILERFSAQQFPDLHSELNLSSLELGDSALYFCASSVATAYNEQFFGPGTRLTVL.

The sample holds many counts of this clonotype. This chain joins TRBV28 and TRBJ2-7, with TRBD2 as a possible D gene (5 bases). Trimming took off 4 bases at V and 3 bases at J, with 13 bases between the two ends. Per the germline V gene, CDR1 is MDHEN and CDR2 is SYDVKM. CDR3 size: 14 residues. The CDR3 spells CASSSPDGGYEQYV. CDR3 in DNA: TGTGCCAGCAGTTCCCCGGATGGAGGCTACGAGCAGTACGTC.

At least ten counts were recorded for this clonotype. The chain has TRBV7-7 and TRBJ2-2; TRBD1 matches 11 bases. CDR1 and CDR2 (germline): SSHAT, FNYEAQ (reference sequence). The CDR3 sequence is 16 residues long. V lost 5 bases, J lost 5 bases, and 7 bases stayed unmatched. Here the CDR3 reads CASSARTGGGTGELFF. In DNA form, the CDR3 reads TGTGCCAGCAGCGCCAGGACAGGGGGCGGTACCGGGGAGCTGTTTTTT. Full variable domain (rest looked up from reference TRBV7-7 and TRBJ2-2): GAGVSQSPRYKVTKRGQDVTLRCDPISSHATLYWYQQALGQGPEFLTYFNYEAQPDKSGLPSDRFSAERPEGSISTLTIQRTEQRDSAMYRCASSARTGGGTGELFFGEGSRLTVL.

In this sample, this clonotype turned up many times. The DNA for the CDR3 is TGTGCCAGCAGCTCCTTACGACCTTCCAGGGGGCTCCCATACAATGAGCAGTTCTTC. Translated: CASSSLRPSRGLPYNEQFF. V gene TRBV11-2 combines with J gene TRBJ2-1, with 8 bases matching TRBD1. The trim removed 4 bases at V and 4 bases at J, leaving 18 bases unmatched. Per the germline V gene, CDR1 is SGHAT and CDR2 is FQNNGV. The CDR3 has 19 amino acids.

At least ten counts were recorded for this clonotype. The V call is TRBV6-1, the J call TRBJ2-1; D is perhaps TRBD2 (7 bases). Germline V CDR1 and CDR2: MNHNS, SASEGT. V was pared by 6 bases and J by 4 bases, with 16 bases between. This CDR3 contains 15 residues. The chain's CDR3 is CASSLWGGRYNEQFF. The DNA of the CDR3 is TGTGCCAGCAGCCTGTGGGGGGGCCGTTACAATGAGCAGTTCTTC.

This clonotype was found many times. J is TRBJ2-3 and V is TRBV12-3 or TRBV12-4, with TRBD2 matching 7 bases. The CDR3 sequence is 16 residues long. The V gene end was trimmed by 5 bases and the J gene end by 0 bases; junction bases not matched to a gene: 8. The CDR3 spells CASSRETSSSTDTQYF. The DNA for the CDR3 is TGTGCCAGCAGTCGAGAGACTAGCAGTAGCACAGATACGCAGTATTTT.

This clonotype appeared many times. The gene calls are TRBV5-1 and TRBJ2-2; 7 bases agree with TRBD1. The ends lost 3 bases at V and 0 bases at J; junction bases unmatched: 5. Per the germline V gene, CDR1 is SGHRS and CDR2 is YFSETQ. There are 16 residues in the CDR3. CDR3 amino acids: CASSSDRESNTGELFF. The CDR3 bases are TGCGCCAGCAGCTCAGACAGGGAATCGAACACCGGGGAGCTGTTTTTT.

This clonotype has a handful of counts. The chain uses TRBV2 and TRBJ2-5, with D perhaps matching TRBD2 (5 bases). Germline lookup yields CDR1 SNHLY and CDR2 FYNNEI. The V end was cut by 2 bases, the J end by 4 bases, with 14 bases between. The CDR3 spans 15 residues. This CDR3 is CASSEISDAGETQYF. The CDR3 bases are TGTGCCAGCAGTGAAATCTCTGATGCGGGAGAGACCCAGTACTTC.

The gene calls are TRBV20-1 and TRBJ2-3; 11 bases fit TRBD2. J gave up 2 bases and V 0 bases, and 13 bases lay outside the gene matches. Germline V gene data show CDR1 as DFQATT and CDR2 as SNEGSKA (reference sequence). This CDR3 spans 19 amino acids. The CDR3 is CSARDFSGGAPLPTDTQYF. The CDR3 DNA reads TGCAGTGCTAGAGATTTTAGCGGGGGGGCCCCCCTCCCCACAGATACGCAGTATTTT.

This clonotype was counted only a few times. This chain connects TRBV7-6 to TRBJ2-1; D perhaps matches TRBD2 (6 bases). The CDR3 loop spans 13 amino acids. Germline V CDR1 and CDR2: SGHVS, FNYEAQ. Trimming left V 11 bases short and J 5 bases short, with 16 bases between. CDR3 protein: CAVGDSRNNEQFF. Written as DNA, the CDR3 is TGTGCCGTCGGGGACTCCCGGAACAATGAGCAGTTCTTC.

This clonotype occurred many times. The chain is built from TRBV28 and TRBJ1-5, with D uncertain. Trimming shortened V by 6 bases and J by 2 bases, and 14 bases separated the two germline ends. CDR3 size: 15 residues. Germline CDR1 is MDHEN and CDR2 is SYDVKM. DNA for the CDR3: TGTGCCAGCAGGGCAGTGGAGGGTGGCAATCAGCCCCAGCATTTT. Translating gives CASRAVEGGNQPQHF.

The rearrangement uses TRBV6-1 and TRBJ2-5, with D tentatively TRBD1 (7 bases). The CDR3 totals 16 residues. Trimming removed 1 base from V and 5 bases from J, with 17 bases in between. The germline V gene encodes CDR1 MNHNS and CDR2 SASEGT. CDR3 residues: CASSEGQGGEWETQYF. In nucleotides, the CDR3 is TGTGCCAGCAGTGAAGGCCAGGGGGGTGAATGGGAGACCCAGTACTTC.

This clonotype was seen ten or more times. The V call is TRBV20-1, the J call TRBJ2-7, with D perhaps matching TRBD2 (6 bases). Trimming cost V 4 bases and J 2 bases, with 27 bases left between them. The CDR3 has 18 amino acids. Germline V lookup: CDR1 DFQATT, CDR2 SNEGSKA (reference sequence). The DNA of the CDR3 is TGCAGTGCTAAGAAGCCTAGCGCTCGCTTCAGTGGGGCCTACGAGCAGTACTTC. As protein: CSAKKPSARFSGAYEQYF.

This clonotype was detected only a few times. The V call is TRBV27, the J call TRBJ1-2; 7 bases fit TRBD1. The CDR3 loop spans 14 amino acids. Germline V gene lookup returns CDR1 MNHEY and CDR2 SMNVEV (reference sequence). The V segment lost 3 bases and the J segment 8 bases; nucleotides outside the gene matches: 9. Here the CDR3 reads CASSFGQAHLGYTF. As DNA, the CDR3 is TGTGCCAGCAGTTTTGGACAGGCGCACTTGGGCTACACCTTC.

There are a few counts of this clonotype. The gene calls are TRBV9 and TRBJ1-6, with TRBD1 identical over 8 bases. V lost 1 base, J lost 10 bases, and 1 base stayed unmatched. Germline V gene sequence: CDR1 SGDLS, CDR2 YYNGEE. CDR3 length equals 13 residues. For the CDR3, the DNA is TGTGCCAGCAGCGTAACAGGGGGGTCACCCCTCCACTTT. This codes for CASSVTGGSPLHF.

The rearrangement joins TRBV5-5 to TRBJ2-5; D remains unclear. V lost 4 bases, J lost 0 bases, and 10 bases lay in between. The CDR3 is made up of 14 amino acids. Germline CDR1 SGHKS, CDR2 YYEKEE (reference sequence). In DNA form, the CDR3 reads TGTGCCAGCAGCCCCTGGTTAGACCAAGAGACCCAGTACTTC. Translation gives CASSPWLDQETQYF.

There are a few counts of this clonotype. V gene TRBV14 combines with J gene TRBJ1-2; 9 bases are a match to TRBD1. V lost 5 bases to trimming and J lost 5 bases; unmatched junction nucleotides: 6. The CDR3 is 14 residues long. From germline, CDR1 is SGHDN and CDR2 FVKESK. The chain's CDR3 is CASSFSGTGYGYTF. CDR3 nucleotides: TGTGCCAGCAGCTTCTCCGGGACAGGGTATGGCTACACCTTC. Supplemented by reference TRBV14 and TRBJ1-2, the full variable domain reads EAGVTQFPSHSVIEKGQTVTLRCDPISGHDNLYWYRRVMGKEIKFLLHFVKESKQDESGMPNNRFLAERTGGTYSTLKVQPAELEDSGVYFCASSFSGTGYGYTFGSGTRLTVV.

This clonotype has ten or more counts. The chain is built from TRBV5-1 and TRBJ2-7, with TRBD1 identical over 7 bases. CDR3 size: 15 residues. The germline gives CDR1 SGHRS, CDR2 YFSETQ. The V and J ends lost 2 bases and 4 bases, in that order; junction bases with no gene match: 9. The CDR3 sequence: CASSFGTDALYEQYF. DNA of the CDR3: TGCGCCAGCAGCTTCGGGACAGATGCCTTATACGAGCAGTACTTC.

This chain joins TRBV18 and TRBJ2-7; D is undetermined. The V gene lost 4 bases and the J gene lost 3 bases, with 13 bases spanning the gap. This CDR3 is 14 amino acids long. Germline V gene lookup returns CDR1 KGHSH and CDR2 LQKENI. The CDR3, as DNA: TGTGCCAGCTCACTAACGGCGCCTCTCTACGAGCAGTACTTC. It is translated as CASSLTAPLYEQYF.

This clonotype was seen many times. The rearrangement links TRBV29-1 to TRBJ1-2; 7 positions agree with TRBD1. From germline, CDR1 is SQVTM and CDR2 ANQGSEA. The ends lost 3 bases at V and 8 bases at J; junction bases unmatched: 12. The CDR3 runs to 14 residues. The DNA of the CDR3 is TGCAGCGTTGATCCGTCGACAGGGATGGGAGGCTACACCTTC. Protein sequence: CSVDPSTGMGGYTF.